This T cell receptor (beta chain) was sequenced during a study of T cells in Graves' hyperthyroidism and ophthalmopathy. General study findings and limits: In the blood, most expanded thyroid clonotypes above 0.001 appeared as well.

Amplified TCR beta CDR3 regions came from RNA transcripts. In the first-round RT-PCR of the TCR CDR3, the HTBI primer set was used. TCRdb called the multiplex PCR reads again in MiXCR, with one record for every CDR3 protein. The data show hundreds of thousands of distinct CDR3 sequences, about a sixth seen once. Germline V gene data show CDR1 as SGDLS and CDR2 as YYNGEE. Deletions cut 3 bases from V and 5 bases from J, with 14 bases between. The CDR3 contains 14 residues. Stable Graves' hyperthyroidism meant no ophthalmopathy progression within 18 months. In patients aged 18 to 65, hyperthyroidism was newly diagnosed, with duration under 2 months. The PBMCs were taken from roughly 10 ml of fresh peripheral blood. Comments on this clonotype: Its matching antigen is unknown.

Sequenced sample: blood. The source is a woman between 18 and 29 years old with Graves' hyperthyroidism. This sequence joins TRBV9 and TRBJ2-5; D possibly uses TRBD1 or TRBD2 (5 bases each). The CDR3 sequence is CASSAPGRRETQYF. The CDR3 region has the DNA TGTGCCAGCAGCGCACCAGGGCGGAGGGAGACCCAGTACTTC.